The T cell receptor (beta chain) under discussion was sequenced for a study of cytomegalovirus exposure and HLA in healthy donors listed by TCRdb under 2017. For context, the study as a whole: An earlier analysis of approximately 550 of the donors reported approximately 290 Gb of sequence data and around 110 million unique TCR beta sequences from 190 million or so T cells. An early release covering 500 to 750 HLA-typed donors comprised approximately 300 gigabases of sequencing data and approximately 85 million unique TCR sequences. Among the roughly 430 genotyped donors, approximately 77% belonged to the genetic ancestry cluster associated with self-reported Caucasian donors. The study aimed to test whether signatures of past pathogen exposure could be identified by cataloging public T cell receptors. The study profiled the T cell repertoires of hundreds of subjects by immunosequencing and related them to cytomegalovirus serostatus. Besides the first cohort of 666 subjects, a separate validation cohort made up of roughly 120 different subjects was used. To predict cytomegalovirus infection status, the study brought together high-throughput TCR immunosequencing, statistical association of individual TCRs with disease status, and machine learning. A later analysis re-examined previously published TCR beta repertoires from just over 650 donors and added high-resolution HLA genotyping to investigate patterns of TCR occurrence. Rather than using new phenotypic data, the later analysis identified candidate immune exposures from TCR beta sequences and from how often those sequences occurred across donors. To decide whether each TCR beta V gene segment behaved as functional or pseudogenic, an earlier analysis of several hundred of the donors relied on high-throughput TCR beta sequencing. Donor age, sex, ethnicity and CMV serostatus were compiled together with the repertoire data. Genome-wide SNP genotypes for about 60% of the roughly 700 donors were used in a later genetic analysis, which treated that subset as a discovery cohort. All discovery cohort repertoires had been generated on a single sequencing platform. Class I and class II HLA loci were covered by the typing at four-digit resolution. Typing coverage differed by locus: A, B, C, DRB1 and DQB1 were typed in roughly 629-630 donors, DQA1 in roughly 500, DPA1 in some 610, and DPB1 in just under 480. Five DR-DQ haplotypes were treated as single units for association and clustering because of strong linkage in the cohort. On average, roughly 240,000 unique TCR beta nucleotide sequences were sequenced per donor among 398 genotyped donors of the cohort, with around 19% of those sequences being non-productive.

The junction carries 10 bases between V and J, which are trimmed by 0 bases and 4 bases respectively. In the germline V gene, CDR1 corresponds to MGHRA and CDR2 to YSYEKL. There are 14 amino acids in the CDR3, from cysteine to phenylalanine inclusive. Only the CDR3 portion is preserved as DNA: 42 bases, with reading frame beginning at the first base. The cohort was made up of about 610 healthy bone marrow donors. All cohort members were sampled while nominally healthy, although unrecorded immune exposures were likely present. Of the 600 or so cohort members, 250 to 300 had a positive CMV serostatus and 352 had a negative one, while no CMV serostatus was recorded for the donor. Each donor provided a peripheral blood sample, and peripheral blood mononuclear cells were used for TCR beta sequencing. The Qiagen DNeasy Blood Extraction Kit was used to extract genomic DNA from the blood cell samples. The library was generated by the immunoSEQ multiplex PCR assay. For the multiplex PCR, a mixture combining 60 forward primers for TCR Vbeta segments and 13 reverse primers for TCR Jbeta segments was used. Amplification of the CDR3 region of rearranged TCR beta genes was performed with a multiplex PCR assay on genomic DNA. The amplified TCR beta libraries were sequenced on the Illumina HiSeq System as 87-base-pair reads. The paper's processing steps were these. A later analysis counted tens of millions of unique TCR beta chains across the 550 to 800 repertoires, and roughly 9.9 million of these chains were shared by at least two donors. Raw reads were error-corrected and collapsed into unique sequences with a nearest-neighbor algorithm that merged closely related sequences to remove PCR and sequencing errors. CDR3 sequences were aligned to IMGT reference sequences to assign V, D and J gene segments. For a sequence to be retained, a match of at least six nucleotides was required to both a V gene segment and a J gene segment. Rearrangements were classified as productive when the CDR3 lacked stop codons and remained in frame with V and J, and all other rearrangements were classified as non-productive. CDR3 was defined by IMGT convention, running from the second conserved V-encoded cysteine to the conserved J-encoded phenylalanine. The earlier analysis of a few hundred of the donors excluded any sequence lacking an unambiguous match to a single V gene segment. In an earlier analysis of roughly 600 of the donors, a V segment was called functional when productive rearrangements were above 56.7%, and segregating when the standard deviation between donors exceeded 5%. A statistical classification framework was built to diagnose cytomegalovirus status from the catalog of TCR beta chain sequences. In a later analysis, V and J genes were assigned by comparing TCR nucleotide sequences against IMGT/GENE-DB human TR gene sequences. The TCRdist pipeline was used in a later analysis to assign CDR3 sequences and most-parsimonious VDJ recombination scenarios. In a later analysis, every TCR beta chain was defined by the combination of its CDR3 amino acid sequence and its V-gene family, and reads without a unique V-gene family were dropped. To address suspected cross-contamination and a sequencing artifact, a later analysis removed over 500 highly shared, low-generation-probability nucleotide sequences. For each public chain, a later analysis derived a clonal expansion index from normalized ranks of inferred template counts within each repertoire. A later analysis computed generation probabilities with a VDJ recombination model fitted to out-of-frame rearrangements, and checked the results against IGoR. In a later analysis, hypergeometric tests were used to score TCR-TCR, TCR-HLA and TCR-CMV co-occurrence, with a repertoire-size bias correction applied to TCR pairs. To estimate false discovery rates, a later analysis permuted the HLA or CMV assignments 20 times. A later analysis grouped co-occurring TCRs with DBSCAN, adding TCRdist sequence similarity when clustering within HLA-allele-positive subsets. For co-occurrence clustering, repertoires with fewer than 30,000 or more than 120,000 public chains were excluded, along with roughly five repertoires with anomalous nucleotide sharing. The table was pulled from immuneACCESS by TCRdb, which kept in-frame rearrangements only. Such tables lose some clones; where checked, under half of the loss comes from unresolved V genes, and the rest has no known cause. V and J calls and clone size are copied from that table; D and trimming were computed from the DNA. The sample contains some 140,000 clones, approximately 62% of them found a single time. Of the sample, around 1.6% falls within the top ten clones.

Results and caveats for the whole study, not just this receptor: The 87-base-pair reads could not distinguish some IMGT-functional V segments, including TRBV6-2 and TRBV6-3, so those segments were excluded. HLA typing was unavailable for some donors at each locus, so association tests used only the typed subset. In a later analysis, HLA-associated TCR beta chains showed more clonal expansion and lower generation probabilities than non-associated chains that were equally common. The classifier was reported to diagnose cytomegalovirus status with high specificity and sensitivity in both the original cohort and the validation cohort. An earlier analysis of roughly 570 of the donors showed that most TCR beta V segments appeared in productive rearrangements either about 90% or about 30% of the time, which broadly matched IMGT annotations. The authors suggested that the approach could potentially be generalized to other disease states and immunological phenotypes. Most CMV-associated TCR beta chains appeared to be HLA-restricted in a later analysis, and the HLA associations seemed to be driven largely by CMV exposure. A later genetic analysis reported fewer N-insertions in productive TCRs among donors in an Asian-associated ancestry cluster than the roughly 720-donor mean. In a later analysis, the rate of TCR association differed among HLA loci, with DRB1 alleles having the most associated TCRs and HLA-C alleles having the fewest. A cluster of highly shared sequence variants was judged likely to represent a technical artifact of the sequencing pipeline. A later genetic analysis associated a missense DCLRE1C variant with V-gene and J-gene trimming of TCR beta chains, and an independent cohort replicated the association. In a later analysis, 15,000 to 20,000 TCR beta sequences were associated with specific HLA alleles at a false discovery rate of 0.05. A further reported finding was that TCR beta sequences accurately predicted the HLA-A and HLA-B alleles for most subjects in the first cohort. While some public TCRs were present in many individuals, most TCR sequences turned up only very rarely across donors. In this cohort, only TCR beta chains were sequenced, and detectable features were limited by the absence of alpha or paired-chain data. Several of the top co-occurrence clusters appeared to be linked to parvovirus B19, influenza, CMV and Epstein-Barr virus, according to a later analysis. The earlier analysis of fewer than 750 of the donors excluded fewer than 20 rarely observed V segments, including chromosome 9 orphons, because counts were too low. In vitro tests confirmed that a few of the cytomegalovirus-associated TCR beta chains recognize cytomegalovirus antigens. Presence/absence analyses assumed roughly uniform sequencing depth across donors, an assumption that may not hold. Immune exposure information for the cohort was limited to CMV serostatus. The study gave a list of some 150 TCR beta chains associated with cytomegalovirus. Correlated functional status among segregating V segments might reflect linkage disequilibrium, but an unknown experimental factor could not be ruled out. When HLA alleles, especially DR and DQ, strongly co-occurred, attributing TCR associations to individual alleles was difficult.

Comment on this clone: What antigen it recognizes has not been identified. No base quality values were provided; no much bigger clone lies one nucleotide off.

Sequenced sample: PBMCs. This TCR was sampled from a human donor in good health. The chain employs TRBV4-1 and TRBJ2-7; TRBD2 is a weak D gene call, 6 bases matching. The DNA sequence reads TGCGCCAGCAGCCAAGATCTGGGGGGATACGAGCAGTACTTC. It translates to CASSQDLGGYEQYF.